Below, 21 T cell receptor beta chains from the same sample are listed, as sequenced in a study of human T cells and chemical hapten exposure. TCRdb re-derived calls from the RACE reads in MiXCR, one entry per CDR3 protein. The sample lists 85,000 to 120,000 distinct CDR3 sequences; approximately 12% were seen once. Time point given: pre-sensitization, week 0. Treatment here: therapeutic diphenylcyclopropenone sensitization with weekly scalp DPC. The specimen comprised whole blood, sampled in connection with sensitization to the hapten diphenylcyclopropenone (DPC). The receptor set was obtained from a woman between 50 and 59 years old with alopecia areata. Some clones in this sample may be carry-over from other donors' samples.

There are a few counts of this clonotype. The chain couples TRBV27 to TRBJ2-6; D call uncertain. The CDR3 covers 13 residues. Germline V gene sequence: CDR1 MNHEY, CDR2 SMNVEV (reference sequence). V was clipped by 6 bases and J by 0 bases, with 3 bases between them. The chain's CDR3 is CASRVSGANVLTF. The CDR3 coding sequence is TGTGCCAGCAGGGTCTCTGGGGCCAACGTCCTGACTTTC.

This clonotype was counted between two and nine times. The V gene is TRBV2, the J gene TRBJ1-1; D remains unclear. The germline V gene has CDR1 SNHLY and CDR2 FYNNEI. The length of the CDR3 is 13 residues. V shed 4 bases and J shed 1 base, with 7 bases lying between them. The CDR3 sequence: CASSAAGNTEAFF. CDR3 coding DNA: TGTGCCAGCAGTGCGGCGGGGAACACTGAAGCTTTCTTT.

Comments on this clonotype: A clone one base away is much larger, so this may be a read error. The V call is TRBV6-1, the J call TRBJ2-1, with a possible D match to TRBD2 (7 bases). CDR3 length: 16 residues. Germline V gene sequence: CDR1 MNHNS, CDR2 SASEGT. CDR3 amino acids: CASSQTRGASYNEHFF. The CDR3 bases are TGTGCCAGCAGTCAAACTCGGGGGGCCTCCTACAATGAGCATTTCTTC.

This clonotype was seen at least ten times. The chain has TRBV6-4 and TRBJ1-6, with D unresolved. Trimming removed 6 bases from V and 9 bases from J, with 12 bases in between. The CDR3 length is 13 residues. CDR1 is MRHNA, CDR2 SNTAGT, per germline. DNA for the CDR3: TGTGCCAGCAGAGCCCATGGAGGTTCACCCCTCCACTTT. It yields the protein CASRAHGGSPLHF.

The table lists this clonotype with many counts. V is TRBV12-3 or TRBV12-4 and J is TRBJ1-4; D is ambiguous. The V end lost 3 bases, the J end lost 7 bases, and 12 bases lay between the germline ends. The CDR3 has 14 residues. The CDR3 sequence: CASSFAAGIEKLFF. The CDR3 coding sequence is TGTGCCAGCAGTTTCGCGGCCGGGATTGAAAAACTGTTTTTT.

The chain links TRBV12-3 or TRBV12-4 to TRBJ2-2; D unclear. Between the trimmed V and J ends, which lost 3 bases and 1 base, there was a span of 9 bases. This CDR3 is 15 amino acids long. DNA of the CDR3: TGTGCCAGCAGTTTTGTAGCAGGGAACACCGGGGAGCTGTTTTTT. Protein product: CASSFVAGNTGELFF.

This clonotype was recorded many times. CDR3 protein: CASSVVASGGEQYF. The DNA of the CDR3 is TGTGCCAGCAGCGTAGTTGCTAGCGGAGGCGAGCAGTACTTC. The chain carries TRBV9 and TRBJ2-7; 7 bases agree with TRBD2. Germline lookup yields CDR1 SGDLS and CDR2 YYNGEE. J gave up 6 bases and V 0 bases, and 6 bases lay outside the gene matches. CDR3 length: 14 amino acids.

This clonotype was seen repeatedly, ten times or more. This chain joins TRBV12-3 or TRBV12-4 and TRBJ2-1; 10 bases match TRBD1. The length of the CDR3 is 14 residues. V gave up 6 bases and J gave up 4 bases; unmatched junction bases: 3. The CDR3 DNA is TGTGCCAGCAGACCGGGACAGGGGTACAATGAGCAGTTCTTC. Translation: CASRPGQGYNEQFF.

This clonotype was detected only a few times. This chain uses TRBV18 with TRBJ2-1; TRBD2 agrees at 15 bases. The CDR3 extends over 17 amino acids. J gave up 8 bases and V 6 bases, and 11 bases lay outside the gene matches. Germline CDR1 is KGHSH and CDR2 is LQKENI. This CDR3 is CASSRGTSGRKADEQFF. The DNA for the CDR3 is TGTGCCAGCTCTCGGGGGACTAGCGGGAGGAAAGCGGATGAGCAGTTCTTC.

This clonotype was counted between two and nine times. This chain links TRBV7-2 with TRBJ2-1; 7 nucleotides align to TRBD1. The CDR3 loop spans 13 amino acids. CDR1 and CDR2 from the germline V gene are SGHTA and FQGNSA. J lost 9 bases, V lost 5 bases, and 7 bases had no gene match. CDR3 sequence (DNA): TGTGCCAGCAGCCGCGACAGGGAAGGTGAGCAGTTCTTC. It encodes CASSRDREGEQFF.

V usage is TRBV7-9 and J usage is TRBJ2-5; D is uncertain. The V gene lost 5 bases and the J gene lost 5 bases, with 12 bases spanning the gap. Germline CDR1 and CDR2: SEHNR and FQNEAQ (reference sequence). The CDR3 sequence is 13 residues long. The CDR3 DNA sequence: TGTGCCAGCAGCCACTACGGTGGGGAGACCCAGTACTTC. Its protein product is CASSHYGGETQYF.

This clonotype was seen ten or more times. The chain links TRBV10-3 to TRBJ2-1, with D unresolved. Germline CDR1 and CDR2: ENHRY and SYGVKD. Trimming took 1 base from V and 4 from J, leaving 5 bases between them. CDR3 length: 13 residues. The DNA for the CDR3 is TGTGCCATCAGTGAGTACGGGTACAATGAGCAGTTCTTC. Translated, it gives CAISEYGYNEQFF.

This clonotype was seen a handful of times. This chain joins TRBV5-1 and TRBJ2-1; D is unresolved. The ends were cut back, 2 bases at V and 7 bases at J, with 10 bases in the middle. The CDR3 loop spans 13 amino acids. CDR1 and CDR2 (germline): SGHRS, YFSETQ. CDR3 DNA sequence: TGCGCCAGCAGCTTCACCCCGGAAAATGAGCAGTTCTTC. The encoded protein is CASSFTPENEQFF.

This clonotype has a handful of counts. V usage is TRBV6-4 and J usage is TRBJ1-1; D call uncertain. The CDR3 extends over 14 amino acids. The V end lost 6 bases, the J end lost 3 bases, and 14 bases lay between the germline ends. Per germline, CDR1 MRHNA and CDR2 SNTAGT. The CDR3 coding sequence is TGTGCCAGCAGCGAAGACGGGGAATACACTGAAGCTTTCTTT. It codes for CASSEDGEYTEAFF.

This clonotype occurred a few times. This chain links TRBV14 with TRBJ2-7; D not resolved. The V gene lost 0 bases and the J gene lost 1 base, with 7 bases spanning the gap. CDR3 size: 14 residues. Germline V gene sequence: CDR1 SGHDN, CDR2 FVKESK. The CDR3 loop reads CASSQDGGSYEQYF. DNA of the CDR3: TGTGCCAGCAGCCAAGACGGCGGTTCCTACGAGCAGTACTTC.

This clonotype was picked up many times. This CDR3 reads CASSQDKSSYNEQFF. The DNA of the CDR3 is TGCGCCAGCAGCCAAGACAAGAGCTCCTACAATGAGCAGTTCTTC. The V gene is TRBV4-3, the J gene TRBJ2-1; D gene ambiguous. Looked up from germline, CDR1 is LGHNA and CDR2 is YSLEER. CDR3 length: 15 residues. The V end was cut by 0 bases, the J end by 0 bases, with 6 bases between.

The chain is built from TRBV11-3 and TRBJ2-3; 9 bases line up with TRBD2. The CDR3 runs 15 residues. Germline values: CDR1 SGHNT, CDR2 YENEEA. V was pared by 5 bases and J by 7 bases, with 10 bases of the junction left unmatched. The CDR3 sequence: CASSLGLASGNTQYF. Written as DNA, the CDR3 is TGTGCCAGCAGCCTTGGACTAGCGAGTGGAAATACGCAGTATTTT.

A few counts support this clonotype. This chain connects TRBV6-6 to TRBJ2-7, with 7 bases matching TRBD1. The CDR3 runs 15 residues. Germline CDR1 reads MNHNY; CDR2 reads SVGAGI (reference sequence). The V and J ends lost 7 bases and 5 bases, in that order; junction bases with no gene match: 14. The CDR3 DNA is TGTGCCAGCACCACATGGGACAGCCGTCGAGACGAGCAGTACTTC. This encodes CASTTWDSRRDEQYF.

The chain recombines TRBV12-3 or TRBV12-4 with TRBJ2-1; tentatively, D is TRBD1 or TRBD2 (6 bases each). V lost 7 bases and J lost 0, with 28 bases in between. The CDR3 totals 20 residues. CDR3 bases: TGTGCCAGCACCACTCTAGGGGGGTCCTCAGATCCCTACTCCTACAATGAGCAGTTCTTC. It is translated as CASTTLGGSSDPYSYNEQFF.

The sample holds a few counts of this clonotype. The chain links TRBV12-3 or TRBV12-4 to TRBJ1-4, with 7 bases lining up with TRBD1. V trimming: 6 bases; J trimming: 8 bases; junction bases outside the gene matches: 9. The length of the CDR3 is 14 residues. The CDR3 loop reads CASRRDRVGEKLFF. CDR3 nucleotide sequence: TGTGCCAGCAGGCGCGACAGGGTAGGGGAAAAACTGTTTTTT.

There are a few counts of this clonotype. V and J are TRBV11-1 and TRBJ1-2; no clear D gene. Trimming took off 2 bases at V and 2 bases at J, with 6 bases between the two ends. There are 13 residues in the CDR3. CDR1 SGHAT and CDR2 FQDESV come from the germline V gene (reference sequence). The CDR3 DNA follows: TGTGCCAGCAGCTTAATTTCCAACTATGGCTACACCTTC. Protein sequence: CASSLISNYGYTF.